The 19 T cell receptor beta chains below come from one sample, sequenced in a study of blood T cell repertoires in COVID-19. This table comes from immunoSEQ multiplex PCR, and its TCRdb copy is limited to in-frame clones, with some not included. Among 350,000 or so clones listed, 85% to 90% were seen once. The sample taken for sequencing was PBMCs or T cells enriched from blood (not recorded which). The receptors stem from a woman between 25 and 40 years old who had been exposed to COVID-19.

The chain combines TRBV7-3 with TRBJ2-2, with 7 bases that match TRBD2. The CDR3 consists of 15 residues. The V gene end was trimmed by 0 bases and the J gene end by 12 bases; junction bases not matched to a gene: 10. Germline CDR1 SGHTA, CDR2 FQGTGA. The CDR3 nucleotides read TGTGCCAGCAGCTTAACGGGAGGGCCGTCTGGGAAGCTGTTTTTT. Protein sequence: CASSLTGGPSGKLFF. The variable domain in full, completed from reference TRBV7-3 and TRBJ2-2, reads GAGVSQTPSNKVTEKGKYVELRCDPISGHTALYWYRQSLGQGPEFLIYFQGTGAADDSGLPNDRFFAVRPEGSVSTLKIQRTERGDSAVYLCASSLTGGPSGKLFFGEGSRLTVL.

The chain recombines TRBV7-6 with TRBJ1-6; D is ambiguous. Trimming took 1 base from V and 2 from J, leaving 9 bases between them. CDR3 length: 16 amino acids. Looked up from germline, CDR1 is SGHVS and CDR2 is FNYEAQ. The CDR3 sequence is CASSLGTAAYNSPLHF. CDR3 nucleotide sequence: TGTGCCAGCAGCTTAGGGACTGCGGCCTATAATTCACCCCTCCACTTT.

This chain links TRBV28 with TRBJ1-3; D possibly corresponds to TRBD1 (6 bases). The CDR3 runs 16 residues. Germline CDR1 reads MDHEN; CDR2 reads SYDVKM. Between the trimmed V and J ends, which lost 6 bases and 0 bases, there was a span of 15 bases. The CDR3 sequence: CASRGQFLFSGNTIYF. DNA of the CDR3: TGTGCCAGCAGAGGACAGTTTTTATTCTCTGGAAACACCATATATTTT.

The chain employs TRBV2 and TRBJ2-1; 9 positions match TRBD1. There are 15 residues in the CDR3. Germline assignment: CDR1 SNHLY and CDR2 FYNNEI. J lost 3 bases, V lost 6 bases, and 6 bases had no gene match. The DNA of the CDR3 is TGTGCCAGCAGGGGAACAGGGGGCTTCTACAATGAGCAGTTCTTC. Amino acid sequence: CASRGTGGFYNEQFF.

The rearrangement uses TRBV29-1 and TRBJ1-1, with D unresolved. Germline loops: CDR1 SQVTM, CDR2 ANQGSEA. This CDR3 contains 12 residues. Trimming took off 0 bases at V and 7 bases at J, with 9 bases between the two ends. Written as DNA, the CDR3 is TGCAGCGTTGAAGACATTGGCCTTGAAGCTTTCTTT. Encoded protein: CSVEDIGLEAFF.

V gene TRBV27 combines with J gene TRBJ2-3; D may be TRBD2 (6 bases). The germline V gene has CDR1 MNHEY and CDR2 SMNVEV (reference sequence). The CDR3 has 16 residues. The ends were cut back, 6 bases at V and 0 bases at J, with 16 bases in the middle. CDR3 sequence (DNA): TGTGCCAGCAGCCAAGGGACTCAGGTTAGCACAGATACGCAGTATTTT. Protein sequence: CASSQGTQVSTDTQYF.

This chain links TRBV12-3 or TRBV12-4 with TRBJ1-1; D not certain. Between the trimmed V and J ends, which lost 3 bases and 1 base, there was a span of 6 bases. The CDR3 spans 13 residues. The CDR3 spells CASSFRGNTEAFF. CDR3 in DNA: TGTGCCAGCAGTTTTCGGGGGAACACTGAAGCTTTCTTT.

CDR3 residues: CASSEGLADYNEQFF. CDR3 DNA sequence: TGTGCCAGCAGTGAAGGACTAGCGGACTACAATGAGCAGTTCTTC. This chain joins TRBV2 and TRBJ2-1; 9 positions agree with TRBD2. V dropped 1 base and J dropped 3; count of bases not matched to a gene: 1. Per germline, CDR1 SNHLY and CDR2 FYNNEI. This CDR3 contains 15 residues. The complete variable domain, with remaining parts taken from reference TRBV2 and TRBJ2-1, reads EPEVTQTPSHQVTQMGQEVILRCVPISNHLYFYWYRQILGQKVEFLVSFYNNEISEKSEIFDDQFSVERPDGSNFTLKIRSTKLEDSAMYFCASSEGLADYNEQFFGPGTRLTVL.

The J gene is TRBJ2-7, the V gene TRBV7-2; possible D gene TRBD2, 5 bases. The CDR3 contains 16 residues. V was clipped by 3 bases and J by 3 bases, with 18 bases between them. The V gene's germline CDR1 is SGHTA and CDR2 FQGNSA. Written as DNA, the CDR3 is TGTGCCAGCAGCTTTTCAGGTCCGGGATCGGGCTACGAGCAGTACTTC. Protein product: CASSFSGPGSGYEQYF.

The chain employs TRBV6-5 and TRBJ2-7, with 11 bases aligning to TRBD2. The ends lost 2 bases at V and 2 bases at J; junction bases unmatched: 5. The CDR3 has 16 amino acids. CDR1 is MNHEY, CDR2 SVGAGI, per germline. The CDR3 sequence: CASSYAGTSGTYEQYF. CDR3 bases: TGTGCCAGCAGTTACGCAGGGACTAGCGGAACCTACGAGCAGTACTTC.

This sequence joins TRBV28 and TRBJ2-1; the match to TRBD1 covers 9 bases. V shed 4 bases, J shed 6 bases, and the junction held 4 bases outside the gene matches. The CDR3 runs 14 residues. Germline V gene sequence: CDR1 MDHEN, CDR2 SYDVKM. For the CDR3, the DNA is TGTGCCAGCAGTTCACGGACAGGGGCCAATGAGCAGTTCTTC. It specifies CASSSRTGANEQFF.

This chain joins TRBV28 and TRBJ1-1, with 11 bases identical to TRBD1. Per germline, CDR1 MDHEN and CDR2 SYDVKM. The CDR3 runs 18 residues. V was pared by 6 bases and J by 0 bases, with 12 bases of the junction left unmatched. This chain's CDR3 is CASRGTGGRVGMNTEAFF. The DNA of the CDR3 is TGTGCCAGCAGAGGGACAGGGGGGAGGGTAGGAATGAACACTGAAGCTTTCTTT.

The gene calls are TRBV12-3 or TRBV12-4 and TRBJ2-7; 10 bases are a match to TRBD2. The CDR3 is 13 residues long. J gave up 2 bases and V 6 bases, and 1 base lay outside the gene matches. The CDR3 nucleotides are TGTGCCAGCAGGGGACTAGCGACCTACGAGCAGTACTTC. It codes for CASRGLATYEQYF.

A note on this clone: This same CDR3 is encoded by further DNA sequences in the sample. The rearrangement uses TRBV27 and TRBJ2-7; D unclear. CDR1 MNHEY and CDR2 SMNVEV come from the germline V gene (reference sequence). Trimming cost V 6 bases and J 0 bases, with 6 bases left between them. The CDR3 has 12 amino acids. CDR3 sequence reads: CASSPSSYEQYF. The CDR3 DNA reads as TGTGCCAGCAGCCCCAGCTCCTACGAGCAGTACTTC.

The chain joins TRBV12-3 or TRBV12-4 to TRBJ1-3, with D unclear. This CDR3 contains 12 residues. Trimming cost V 5 bases and J 2 bases, with 4 bases left between them. The CDR3 here is CASSITGNTIYF. The CDR3 bases are TGTGCCAGCAGTATTACTGGAAACACCATATATTTT.

This rearrangement joins TRBV7-9 to TRBJ1-2; D is possibly TRBD1 (5 bases). V was pared by 1 base and J by 5 bases, with 11 bases between. This CDR3 contains 14 residues. Germline V gene lookup returns CDR1 SEHNR and CDR2 FQNEAQ (reference sequence). The CDR3 spells CASSLEGLGYGYTF. Written as DNA, the CDR3 is TGTGCCAGCAGCTTAGAGGGACTGGGTTATGGCTACACCTTC.

This clone was observed once. V gene TRBV6-2 or TRBV6-3 combines with J gene TRBJ1-5, with D unresolved. Germline V CDR1 and CDR2: MNHEY, SVGEGT. V shed 5 bases and J shed 3 bases, with 20 bases lying between them. The CDR3 loop spans 17 amino acids. CDR3 coding DNA: TGTGCCAGCAGTAAGTCCAGGTCCTCAACTTCCAATCAGCCCCAGCATTTT. It translates to CASSKSRSSTSNQPQHF.

This rearrangement joins TRBV4-2 to TRBJ2-1, with a tentative D call TRBD2 (6 bases). The CDR3 is 12 amino acids. V was shortened by 0 bases and J by 13 bases, with 10 bases between the two germline ends. In germline, CDR1 is LGHNA, CDR2 YNFKEQ. In DNA, the CDR3 is TGTGCCAGCAGCCAAGAAGGAGGGTTCCAGTTCTTC. Its protein is CASSQEGGFQFF.

About this clone itself: One junction end does not reproduce the germline sequence, and a read error may be involved. The chain carries TRBV11-2 and TRBJ1-1; the D gene is possibly TRBD1 (5 bases). Looked up from germline, CDR1 is SGHAT and CDR2 is FQNNGV. This CDR3 spans 17 amino acids. CDR3 sequence reads: CASSLDSSGRGKTGAFF. The CDR3 nucleotides are TGTGCCAGCAGCTTAGATTCTTCAGGGCGTGGGAAAACTGGAGCTTTCTTT.